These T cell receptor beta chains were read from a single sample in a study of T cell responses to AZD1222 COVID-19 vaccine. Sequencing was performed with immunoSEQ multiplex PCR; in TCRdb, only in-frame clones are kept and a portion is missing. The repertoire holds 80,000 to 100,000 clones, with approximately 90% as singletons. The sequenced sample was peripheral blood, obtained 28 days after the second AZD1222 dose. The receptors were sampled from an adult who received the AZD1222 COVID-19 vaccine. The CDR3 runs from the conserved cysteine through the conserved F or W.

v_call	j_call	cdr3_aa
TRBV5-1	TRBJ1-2	CASTSSGHYGYTF
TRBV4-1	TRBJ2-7	CASSQDGLAGYEQYF
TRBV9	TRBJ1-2	CASSVEVDRHGYTF
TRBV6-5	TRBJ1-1	CASRLGLKNTEAFF
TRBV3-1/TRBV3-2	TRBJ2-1	CASSGRASSYNEQFF
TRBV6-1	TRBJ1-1	CASSEVRGGSEAFF
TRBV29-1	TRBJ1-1	CSVGNPRGRATEAFF
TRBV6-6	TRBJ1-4	CASSYPQGARGEKLFF
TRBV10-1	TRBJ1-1	CASSEAGLAFF
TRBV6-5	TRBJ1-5	CATMDRGSNQPQHF
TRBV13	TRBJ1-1	CASSLERRAFF
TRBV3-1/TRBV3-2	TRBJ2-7	CASSQNPTGYYEQYF
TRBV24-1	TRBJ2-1	CASGGGLGSYNEQFF
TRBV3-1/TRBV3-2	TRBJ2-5	CASSQDFSGARLQETQYF
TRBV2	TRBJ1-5	CASRGTGGQPQHF
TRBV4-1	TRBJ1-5	CASSQETGTGGQPQHF
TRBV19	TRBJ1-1	CASSKDRVGTEAFF
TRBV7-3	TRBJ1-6	CASSPQGNGVSPLHF
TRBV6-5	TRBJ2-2	CASSYSGSGELFF
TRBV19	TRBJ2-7	CASSGTSRDYEQYF
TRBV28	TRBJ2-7	CASSPPRRGSSYEQYF